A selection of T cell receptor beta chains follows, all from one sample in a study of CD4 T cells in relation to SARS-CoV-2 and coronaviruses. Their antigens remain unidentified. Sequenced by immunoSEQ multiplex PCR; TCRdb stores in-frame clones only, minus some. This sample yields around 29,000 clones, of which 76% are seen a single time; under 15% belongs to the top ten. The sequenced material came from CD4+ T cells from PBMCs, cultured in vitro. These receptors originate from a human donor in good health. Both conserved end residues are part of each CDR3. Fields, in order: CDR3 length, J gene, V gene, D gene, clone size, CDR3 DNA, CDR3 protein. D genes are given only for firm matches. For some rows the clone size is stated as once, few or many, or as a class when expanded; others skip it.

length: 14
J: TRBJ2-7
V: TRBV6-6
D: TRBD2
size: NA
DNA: TGTGCCAGCATCAGAGGACTAGCGGGGCTCGAGCAGTACTTC
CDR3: CASIRGLAGLEQYF

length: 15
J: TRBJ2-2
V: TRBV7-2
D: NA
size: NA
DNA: TGTGCCAGCAGCTTAGCTGGGGTAGTTGCCGGGGAGCTGTTTTTT
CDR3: CASSLAGVVAGELFF

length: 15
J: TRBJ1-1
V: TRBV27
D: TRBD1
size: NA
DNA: TGTGCCAGCAGGATTAGTACAGGGGGCGGGTCTGAAGCTTTCTTT
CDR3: CASRISTGGGSEAFF

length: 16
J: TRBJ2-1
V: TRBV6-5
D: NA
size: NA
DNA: TGTGCCAGCAGTTACTCGCCGGGAGTCTCCTACAATGAGCAGTTCTTC
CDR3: CASSYSPGVSYNEQFF

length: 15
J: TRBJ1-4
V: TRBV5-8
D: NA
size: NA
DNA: TGTGCCAGCAGCTTGGGCACCGGGCTTAATGAAAAACTGTTTTTT
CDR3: CASSLGTGLNEKLFF

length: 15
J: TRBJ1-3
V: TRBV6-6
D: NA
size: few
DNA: TGTGCCAGCAGTGGACTCCGGTTCTCTGGAAACACCATATATTTT
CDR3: CASSGLRFSGNTIYF

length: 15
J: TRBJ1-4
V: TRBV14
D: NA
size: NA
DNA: TGTGCCAGCAGCCGATTTCAGGGAGGAGGTGAAAAACTGTTTTTT
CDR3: CASSRFQGGGEKLFF

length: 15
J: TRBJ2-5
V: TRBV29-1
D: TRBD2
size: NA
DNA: TGCAGCGTTGATGGGTCCGGGGGGGCCCTGGAGACCCAGTACTTC
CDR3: CSVDGSGGALETQYF

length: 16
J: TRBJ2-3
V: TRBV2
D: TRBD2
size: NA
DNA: TGTGCCAGCAGCCGATTCACTAGCGGGAGCTCAGATACGCAGTATTTT
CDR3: CASSRFTSGSSDTQYF

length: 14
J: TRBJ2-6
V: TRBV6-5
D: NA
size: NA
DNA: TGTGCCAGCAGTTATTCTAGTGGGGCCAACGTCCTGACTTTC
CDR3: CASSYSSGANVLTF

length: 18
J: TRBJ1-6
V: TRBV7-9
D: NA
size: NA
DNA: TGTGCCAGCAGCTTGTATGGAGGGAAGAGCTCCTATAATTCACCCCTCCACTTT
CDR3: CASSLYGGKSSYNSPLHF

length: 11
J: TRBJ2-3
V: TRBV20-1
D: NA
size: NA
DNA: TGCAGTGCTAGCTCGGGGGATACGCAGTATTTT
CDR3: CSASSGDTQYF

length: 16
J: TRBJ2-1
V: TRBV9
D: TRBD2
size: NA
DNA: TGTGCCAGCAGACTTTCGGCTAGCGGGTTTCCTAATGAGCAGTTCTTC
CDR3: CASRLSASGFPNEQFF

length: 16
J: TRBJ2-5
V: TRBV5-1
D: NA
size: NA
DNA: TGCGCCAGCAGCGCCGCCGCTTCGAGCCGACAGGAGACCCAGTACTTC
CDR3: CASSAAASSRQETQYF

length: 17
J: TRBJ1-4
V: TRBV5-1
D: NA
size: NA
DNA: TGCGCCAGCAGCTTGGAAGCGGCCGGACAGCCGAATGAAAAACTGTTTTTT
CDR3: CASSLEAAGQPNEKLFF

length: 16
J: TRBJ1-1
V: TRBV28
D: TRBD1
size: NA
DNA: TGTGCCAGCAGTTCTCATGGGACAGGTAGGGGCACTGAAGCTTTCTTT
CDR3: CASSSHGTGRGTEAFF

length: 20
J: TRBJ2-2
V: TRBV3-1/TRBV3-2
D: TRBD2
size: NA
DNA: TGTGCCAGCAGCCTGCGCGGGAGGGCCCTCTCGTGGACCAAGCCAGGGGAGCTGTTTTTT
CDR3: CASSLRGRALSWTKPGELFF

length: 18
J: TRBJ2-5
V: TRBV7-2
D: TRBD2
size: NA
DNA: TGTGCCAGCAGCCGCGGGACTAGCGGGGGGGCTCGCCAAGAGACCCAGTACTTC
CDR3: CASSRGTSGGARQETQYF

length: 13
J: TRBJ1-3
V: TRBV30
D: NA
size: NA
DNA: TGTGCCTGGACCTCGGGGCTCGGAAACACCATATATTTT
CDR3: CAWTSGLGNTIYF

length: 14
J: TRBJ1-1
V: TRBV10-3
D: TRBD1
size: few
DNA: TGTGCCATCAGTGAGTTAATGGGACAGGGAGCAACTTTCTTT
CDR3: CAISELMGQGATFF

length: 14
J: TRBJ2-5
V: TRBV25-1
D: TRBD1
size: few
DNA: TGTGCCAGCAGTGCACAAAGGGGGCGAGAGACCCAGTACTTC
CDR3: CASSAQRGRETQYF

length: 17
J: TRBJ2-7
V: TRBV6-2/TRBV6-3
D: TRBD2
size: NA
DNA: TGTGCCAGCAGTTATGGACTAGCGGGGGGTCTGACCTACGAGCAGTACTTC
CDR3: CASSYGLAGGLTYEQYF

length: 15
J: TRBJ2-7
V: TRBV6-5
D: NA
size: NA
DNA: TGTGCCAGCAGTTACGTGCACGGGGTGGGGCTCGAGCAGTACTTC
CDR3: CASSYVHGVGLEQYF

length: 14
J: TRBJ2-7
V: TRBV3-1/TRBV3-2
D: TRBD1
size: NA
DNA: TGTGCCAGCAGCCAAGGGGACAGGGCCTACGAGCAGTACTTC
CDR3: CASSQGDRAYEQYF

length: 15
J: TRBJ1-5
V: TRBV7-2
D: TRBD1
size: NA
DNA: TGTGCCAGCAGCTCCGGGACAGTTAGCAATCAGCCCCAGCATTTT
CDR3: CASSSGTVSNQPQHF

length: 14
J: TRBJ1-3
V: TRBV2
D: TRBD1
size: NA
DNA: TGTGCCAGCAGCGGGACAGGATACGGAAACACCATATATTTT
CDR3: CASSGTGYGNTIYF

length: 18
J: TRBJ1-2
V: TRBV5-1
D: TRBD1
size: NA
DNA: TGCGCCAGCAGCTTGGGGGACAGGGGGCAAATCGGGAACTATGGCTACACCTTC
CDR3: CASSLGDRGQIGNYGYTF

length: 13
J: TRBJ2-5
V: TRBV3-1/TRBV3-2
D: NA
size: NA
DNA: TGTGCCAGCAGCCAACGCCGGGAGGAGACCCAGTACTTC
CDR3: CASSQRREETQYF

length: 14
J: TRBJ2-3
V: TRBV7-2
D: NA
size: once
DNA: TGTGCCAGCAGCTTAGCGACAACCTCCGGTACGCAGTATTTT
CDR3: CASSLATTSGTQYF

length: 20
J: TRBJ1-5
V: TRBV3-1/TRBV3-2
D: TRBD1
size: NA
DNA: TGTGCCAGCAGCTCGCGGACAGGGGGCTTCTTGGCTCCGGGCAATCAGCCCCAGCATTTT
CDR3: CASSSRTGGFLAPGNQPQHF

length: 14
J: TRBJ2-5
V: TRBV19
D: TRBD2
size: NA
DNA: TGTGCCAGTAGTGCGGGAGTTGGGCAAGAGACCCAGTACTTC
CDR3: CASSAGVGQETQYF

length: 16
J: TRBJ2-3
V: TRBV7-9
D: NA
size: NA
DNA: TGTGCCAGCAGCTTACTCCAGGAGAGCAGCACAGATACGCAGTATTTT
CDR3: CASSLLQESSTDTQYF

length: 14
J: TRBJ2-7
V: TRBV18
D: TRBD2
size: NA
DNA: TGTGCCAGCTCACCACGGGGGGGCTCCTACGAGCAGTACTTC
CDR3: CASSPRGGSYEQYF

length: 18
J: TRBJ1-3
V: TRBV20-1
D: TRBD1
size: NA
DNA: TGCAGTGCTAGTGTCGGAAGGGGGCTCCAAAGCTCTGGAAACACCATATATTTT
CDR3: CSASVGRGLQSSGNTIYF

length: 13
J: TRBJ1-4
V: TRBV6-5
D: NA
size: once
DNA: TGTGCCAGCAGTCGTCGGGATGATGAAAAACTGTTTTTT
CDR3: CASSRRDDEKLFF

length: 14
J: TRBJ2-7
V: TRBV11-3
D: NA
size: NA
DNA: TGTGCCAGCAGCTTAGGCAGGGCTGGGGACGAGCAGTACTTC
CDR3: CASSLGRAGDEQYF

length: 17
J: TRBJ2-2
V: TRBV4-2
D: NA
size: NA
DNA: TGTGCCAGCAGCCGACTCCCCCAGCGGTTGCCTTTGGGGGAGCTGTTTTTT
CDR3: CASSRLPQRLPLGELFF

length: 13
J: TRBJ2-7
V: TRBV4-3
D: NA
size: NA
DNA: TGCGCCAGCAGCCAGCACAAGGGGTACGAGCAGTACTTC
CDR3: CASSQHKGYEQYF

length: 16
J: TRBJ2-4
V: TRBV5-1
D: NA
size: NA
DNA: TGCGCCAGCAGCGCCACTTACAGGGATAGGAAAAACATTCAGTACTTC
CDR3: CASSATYRDRKNIQYF

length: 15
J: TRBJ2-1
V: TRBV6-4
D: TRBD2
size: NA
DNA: TGTGCCAGCAGTGCCTCTAGCGGGGGGGCCGATGAGCAGTTCTTC
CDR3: CASSASSGGADEQFF

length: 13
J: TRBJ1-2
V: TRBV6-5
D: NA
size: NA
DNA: TGTGCCAGCAGCCTCGACAGGAACTATGGCTACACCTTC
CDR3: CASSLDRNYGYTF

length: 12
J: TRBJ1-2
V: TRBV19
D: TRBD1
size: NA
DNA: TGTGCCAGTAGTCCCTGGGACAGGGGCTACACCTTC
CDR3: CASSPWDRGYTF

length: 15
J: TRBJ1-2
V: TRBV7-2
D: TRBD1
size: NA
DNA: TGTGCCAGCAGCTCCAACGGCGGACAGGGGAATGGCTACACCTTC
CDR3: CASSSNGGQGNGYTF

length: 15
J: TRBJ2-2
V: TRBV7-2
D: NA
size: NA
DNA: TGTGCCAGCAGCCCTGAGGACTATGTCCCCGGGGAGCTGTTTTTT
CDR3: CASSPEDYVPGELFF

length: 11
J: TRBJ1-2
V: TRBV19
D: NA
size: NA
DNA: TGTGCCAGTAGTATTCTGGGTGGCTACACCTTC
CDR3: CASSILGGYTF

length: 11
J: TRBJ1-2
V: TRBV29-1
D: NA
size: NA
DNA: TGCAGCGTTGCCAGGGAATATGGCTACACCTTC
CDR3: CSVAREYGYTF

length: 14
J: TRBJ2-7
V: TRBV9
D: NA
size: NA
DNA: TGTGCCAGCAGCTCCGGCGGGGAACCCTACGAGCAGTACTTC
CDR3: CASSSGGEPYEQYF

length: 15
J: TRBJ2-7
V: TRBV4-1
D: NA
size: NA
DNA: TGCGCCAGCAGCAGAGGGTGGCAGAGCTCCTACGAGCAGTACTTC
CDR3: CASSRGWQSSYEQYF

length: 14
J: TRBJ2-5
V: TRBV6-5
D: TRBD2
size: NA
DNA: TGTGCCAGCAGTCGCGGGAGTCGGTCTGAGACCCAGTACTTC
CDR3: CASSRGSRSETQYF

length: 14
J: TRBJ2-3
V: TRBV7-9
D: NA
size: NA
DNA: TGTGCCAGCAGCTTAGAGGTGGCAGCAGATACGCAGTATTTT
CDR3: CASSLEVAADTQYF

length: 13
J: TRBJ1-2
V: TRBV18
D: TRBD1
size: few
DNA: TGTGCCAGCTCAACCGGACAGGGCTATGGCTACACCTTC
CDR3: CASSTGQGYGYTF

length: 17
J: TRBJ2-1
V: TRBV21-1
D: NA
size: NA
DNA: TGTGCCAGCAGCCCACTGGGCGGGTCATGCTCCTACAATGAGCAGTTCTTC
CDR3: CASSPLGGSCSYNEQFF

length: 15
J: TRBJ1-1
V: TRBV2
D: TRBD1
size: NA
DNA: TGTGCCAGCAGTGGACAGGGGTCAATGAACACTGAAGCTTTCTTT
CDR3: CASSGQGSMNTEAFF